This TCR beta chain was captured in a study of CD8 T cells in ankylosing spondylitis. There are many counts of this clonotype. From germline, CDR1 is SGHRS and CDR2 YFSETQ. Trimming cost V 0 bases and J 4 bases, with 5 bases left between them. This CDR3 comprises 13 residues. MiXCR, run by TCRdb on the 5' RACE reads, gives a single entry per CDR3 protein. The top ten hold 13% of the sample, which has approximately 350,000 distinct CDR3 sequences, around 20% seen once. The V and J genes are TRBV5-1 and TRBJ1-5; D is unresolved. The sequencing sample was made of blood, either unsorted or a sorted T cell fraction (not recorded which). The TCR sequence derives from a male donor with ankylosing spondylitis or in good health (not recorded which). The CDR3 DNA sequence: TGCGCCAGCAGCTTGGCTACAAATCAGCCCCAGCATTTT. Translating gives CASSLATNQPQHF.